These T cell receptor beta chains were read from a single sample in a study of shared clonotypes between healthy human individuals. Generated by immunoSEQ multiplex PCR, the TCRdb table keeps only in-frame clones and is missing some. The data hold around 600,000 clones, with approximately 95% observed a single time. Sequencing was done on a sample of naive CD8+ T cells sorted from blood. The receptors were gathered from a woman in her 30s in good health. Each CDR3 is given with its conserved first and last residue. Each record gives: clone size, CDR3 length, D gene, V gene, J gene, CDR3 protein, CDR3 DNA. D genes are given only for firm matches. Only part of the rows carry a size: once, few, many, or a class if the clone is expanded.

clone_size: .
cdr3_length: 14
d_call: .
v_call: TRBV7-3
j_call: TRBJ1-2
cdr3_aa: CASSLEDFNYGYTF
cdr3_nt: TGTGCCAGCAGCTTAGAAGACTTTAACTATGGCTACACCTTC

clone_size: .
cdr3_length: 16
d_call: .
v_call: TRBV4-1
j_call: TRBJ2-3
cdr3_aa: CASSQDQGRNTDTQYF
cdr3_nt: TGCGCCAGCAGCCAAGACCAGGGCAGAAACACAGATACGCAGTATTTT

clone_size: .
cdr3_length: 13
d_call: .
v_call: TRBV7-9
j_call: TRBJ1-1
cdr3_aa: CASSPYGNTEAFF
cdr3_nt: TGTGCCAGCAGCCCCTACGGGAACACTGAAGCTTTCTTT

clone_size: .
cdr3_length: 15
d_call: .
v_call: TRBV7-8
j_call: TRBJ2-2
cdr3_aa: CASSLVGEGTRELFF
cdr3_nt: TGTGCCAGCAGCTTAGTTGGTGAAGGGACCCGGGAGCTGTTTTTT

clone_size: .
cdr3_length: 13
d_call: .
v_call: TRBV6-5
j_call: TRBJ2-6
cdr3_aa: CASSSIGANVLTF
cdr3_nt: TGTGCCAGCAGCTCTATAGGGGCCAACGTCCTGACTTTC

clone_size: .
cdr3_length: 9
d_call: .
v_call: TRBV19
j_call: TRBJ1-2
cdr3_aa: CASSIGYTF
cdr3_nt: TGTGCCAGTAGTATCGGCTACACCTTC

clone_size: .
cdr3_length: 14
d_call: .
v_call: TRBV2
j_call: TRBJ2-5
cdr3_aa: CATPSELGGETQYF
cdr3_nt: TGTGCCACCCCCTCGGAACTAGGGGGAGAGACCCAGTACTTC

clone_size: .
cdr3_length: 14
d_call: .
v_call: TRBV19
j_call: TRBJ1-4
cdr3_aa: CASSSLATNEKLFF
cdr3_nt: TGTGCCAGTAGTTCTTTGGCAACTAATGAAAAACTGTTTTTT

clone_size: .
cdr3_length: 16
d_call: TRBD1
v_call: TRBV25-1
j_call: TRBJ2-1
cdr3_aa: CASSEWGQGNRGEQFF
cdr3_nt: TGTGCCAGCAGTGAATGGGGACAGGGCAATCGTGGGGAGCAGTTCTTC

clone_size: .
cdr3_length: 14
d_call: .
v_call: TRBV28
j_call: TRBJ2-7
cdr3_aa: CASRPPGHNYEQYF
cdr3_nt: TGTGCCAGCAGACCGCCGGGCCATAACTACGAGCAGTACTTC

clone_size: .
cdr3_length: 15
d_call: .
v_call: TRBV11-3
j_call: TRBJ1-3
cdr3_aa: CASSLDGGSGNTIYF
cdr3_nt: TGTGCCAGCAGCTTGGACGGTGGCTCTGGAAACACCATATATTTT

clone_size: once
cdr3_length: 13
d_call: .
v_call: TRBV5-4
j_call: TRBJ1-1
cdr3_aa: CASSFAGNTEAFF
cdr3_nt: TGTGCCAGCAGCTTCGCCGGAAACACTGAAGCTTTCTTT

clone_size: .
cdr3_length: 15
d_call: TRBD2
v_call: TRBV15
j_call: TRBJ2-5
cdr3_aa: CATSVGTSGGETQYF
cdr3_nt: TGTGCCACCAGCGTCGGGACTAGCGGGGGAGAGACCCAGTACTTC

clone_size: once
cdr3_length: 13
d_call: TRBD2
v_call: TRBV5-4
j_call: TRBJ2-7
cdr3_aa: CASSLGTSGSLYF
cdr3_nt: TGTGCCAGCAGCTTGGGCACTAGCGGGAGTCTGTACTTC

clone_size: .
cdr3_length: 13
d_call: .
v_call: TRBV7-9
j_call: TRBJ2-1
cdr3_aa: CASTPEGDNEQFF
cdr3_nt: TGTGCCAGCACCCCCGAGGGGGACAATGAGCAGTTCTTC

clone_size: .
cdr3_length: 13
d_call: .
v_call: TRBV28
j_call: TRBJ2-2
cdr3_aa: CASSFRGTGELFF
cdr3_nt: TGTGCCAGCAGTTTCCGGGGAACCGGGGAGCTGTTTTTT

clone_size: once
cdr3_length: 14
d_call: .
v_call: TRBV9
j_call: TRBJ2-7
cdr3_aa: CASSVTTDSYEQYF
cdr3_nt: TGTGCCAGCAGCGTAACTACGGACTCCTACGAGCAGTACTTC

clone_size: .
cdr3_length: 15
d_call: TRBD1
v_call: TRBV25-1
j_call: TRBJ1-2
cdr3_aa: CASSPWDRVNYGYTF
cdr3_nt: TGTGCCAGCAGTCCATGGGACAGGGTCAACTATGGCTACACCTTC